Listed here are 29 T cell receptor beta chains from one sample, sequenced in a study of T cell clones after liver transplantation. Data came from immunoSEQ multiplex PCR; TCRdb stores just in-frame clones and leaves some out. This table holds roughly 74,000 clones, approximately 80% found once. The material was CD4+ T cells from blood, obtained before liver transplant. The source of these receptors is a human donor who received a liver transplant.

The chain has TRBV7-9 and TRBJ1-4, with unresolved D. The ends were cut back, 4 bases at V and 4 bases at J, with 13 bases in the middle. Per germline, CDR1 SEHNR and CDR2 FQNEAQ (reference sequence). This CDR3 region has 15 residues. CDR3 nucleotides: TGTGCCAGCAGCTCTGCCTCTGGGGTTAATGAAAAACTGTTTTTT. Its translation: CASSSASGVNEKLFF.

Only one count was recorded for this clone. The chain carries TRBV18 and TRBJ2-4; D unresolved. V lost 3 bases, J lost 0 bases, and 12 bases lay in between. This CDR3 is 16 amino acids long. Germline-derived CDR1 and CDR2 are KGHSH and LQKENI. CDR3 in DNA: TGTGCCAGCTCACCCATGGGCAACTTAGCCAAAAACATTCAGTACTTC. Translated: CASSPMGNLAKNIQYF.

This clone has a single count. The chain links TRBV5-4 to TRBJ2-1, with D maybe TRBD1 (6 bases). This CDR3 spans 16 amino acids. Germline V lookup: CDR1 SGHNT, CDR2 YYREEE (reference sequence). The V end was cut by 2 bases, the J end by 0 bases, with 12 bases between. The CDR3 loop reads CASSFGTPSSYNEQFF. The CDR3 coding sequence is TGTGCCAGCAGCTTTGGGACACCGAGCTCCTACAATGAGCAGTTCTTC. The full variable domain, with the rest looked up from reference TRBV5-4 and TRBJ2-1, is ETGVTQSPTHLIKTRGQQVTLRCSSQSGHNTVSWYQQALGQGPQFIFQYYREEENGRGNFPPRFSGLQFPNYSSELNVNALELDDSALYLCASSFGTPSSYNEQFFGPGTRLTVL.

V gene TRBV7-9 combines with J gene TRBJ2-7; TRBD1 aligns across 8 bases. Germline CDR1 reads SEHNR; CDR2 reads FQNEAQ (reference sequence). The CDR3 loop spans 14 amino acids. V lost 6 bases, J lost 3 bases, and 7 bases stayed unmatched. This CDR3 reads CASRRTGNSYEQYF. Written as DNA, the CDR3 is TGTGCCAGCAGACGGACAGGGAATAGCTACGAGCAGTACTTC.

The V gene is TRBV2, the J gene TRBJ1-5; no reliable D call. The V end lost 2 bases, the J end lost 5 bases, and 10 bases lay between the germline ends. The germline CDR1 and CDR2 sequences are SNHLY and FYNNEI. CDR3 length: 14 amino acids. Written as DNA, the CDR3 is TGTGCCAGCAGTGAAAATCGAAAGGATCAGCCCCAGCATTTT. Translating it yields CASSENRKDQPQHF.

This clone has only a few counts. The chain uses TRBV4-3 and TRBJ2-1, with 7 bases lining up with TRBD2. J gave up 5 bases and V 2 bases, and 21 bases lay outside the gene matches. Looked up from germline, CDR1 is LGHNA and CDR2 is YSLEER. The CDR3 is 20 amino acids. CDR3 nucleotides: TGCGCCAGCAGCCAATTAATTGACTTCCCCGGGAGGCCGGGGAACAATGAGCAGTTCTTC. This encodes CASSQLIDFPGRPGNNEQFF.

This rearrangement joins TRBV9 to TRBJ2-2; TRBD1 aligns across 8 bases. Germline CDR1 reads SGDLS; CDR2 reads YYNGEE. The junction had 7 bases not matched to a gene; V was cut back by 2 bases and J by 4 bases. The CDR3 has 16 amino acids. The CDR3 coding sequence is TGTGCCAGCAGCGTCCAGGGGGCATGGGGCACCGGGGAGCTGTTTTTT. As protein: CASSVQGAWGTGELFF. Combining the CDR3 with reference TRBV9 and TRBJ2-2 gives the whole variable domain DSGVTQTPKHLITATGQRVTLRCSPRSGDLSVYWYQQSLDQGLQFLIQYYNGEERAKGNILERFSAQQFPDLHSELNLSSLELGDSALYFCASSVQGAWGTGELFFGEGSRLTVL.

A word on this clone: Additional DNA sequences in this sample encode the identical CDR3. This chain joins TRBV5-1 and TRBJ2-5; D is unclear. The length of the CDR3 is 13 residues. The ends were cut back, 2 bases at V and 1 base at J, with 6 bases in the middle. Per the germline V gene, CDR1 is SGHRS and CDR2 is YFSETQ. CDR3 sequence: CASSFRVQETQYF. CDR3 nucleotides: TGCGCCAGCAGCTTTCGAGTCCAAGAGACCCAGTACTTC.

This clone was recorded a few times. The chain uses TRBV19 and TRBJ2-1, with D possibly being TRBD1 or TRBD2 (6 bases each). Germline V lookup: CDR1 LNHDA, CDR2 SQIVND (reference sequence). Trimming left V 5 bases short and J 8 bases short, with 16 bases between. CDR3 length: 14 amino acids. In DNA form, the CDR3 reads TGTGCCAGTAGTCCGCGGGACACTGACGATGAGCAGTTCTTC. Translation: CASSPRDTDDEQFF.

The chain carries TRBV11-2 and TRBJ1-1; D is unresolved. This CDR3 is 14 amino acids long. Per the germline V gene, CDR1 is SGHAT and CDR2 is FQNNGV. Trimming cost V 5 bases and J 5 bases, with 15 bases left between them. CDR3: CASSPLGGQTEAFF. The CDR3 DNA reads TGTGCCAGCAGCCCTCTTGGCGGGCAAACTGAAGCTTTCTTT.

This chain links TRBV6-6 with TRBJ2-5; 7 positions agree with TRBD1. Germline CDR1 is MNHNY and CDR2 is SVGAGI (reference sequence). J was trimmed by 4 bases and V by 7 bases; bases with no gene match: 9. This CDR3 spans 14 amino acids. In nucleotides, the CDR3 is TGTGCCAGCACCGCGAGGGGGCCTGGAGAGACCCAGTACTTC. Translated, it gives CASTARGPGETQYF.

The genes are TRBV6-5 and TRBJ2-4; D possibly uses TRBD1 or TRBD2 (5 bases each). Germline lookup yields CDR1 MNHEY and CDR2 SVGAGI. V was shortened by 0 bases and J by 2 bases, with 8 bases between the two germline ends. This CDR3 spans 15 amino acids. In DNA form, the CDR3 reads TGTGCCAGCAGTTACTCAGGGACCACCAAAAACATTCAGTACTTC. Translated: CASSYSGTTKNIQYF.

The chain employs TRBV28 and TRBJ1-1; tentatively, D is TRBD1 (6 bases). CDR3 length equals 13 residues. Deletions cut 7 bases from V and 9 bases from J, with 18 bases between. CDR1 MDHEN and CDR2 SYDVKM come from the germline V gene. The CDR3 sequence: CASTQDRTSKAFF. As DNA, the CDR3 is TGTGCCAGCACTCAAGACAGGACGAGTAAAGCTTTCTTT. The whole variable domain, remainder taken from reference TRBV28 and TRBJ1-1, is DVKVTQSSRYLVKRTGEKVFLECVQDMDHENMFWYRQDPGLGLRLIYFSYDVKMKEKGDIPEGYSVSREKKERFSLILESASTNQTSMYLCASTQDRTSKAFFGQGTRLTVV.

The CDR3 sequence: CASRLPRGNQPQHF. The CDR3 bases are TGTGCCAGCAGATTACCACGGGGGAATCAGCCCCAGCATTTT. The V and J genes are TRBV28 and TRBJ1-5; perhaps TRBD1 as D (5 bases). The V end was cut by 6 bases, the J end by 4 bases, with 13 bases between. CDR3 length: 14 residues. CDR1 and CDR2 (germline): MDHEN, SYDVKM.

This chain connects TRBV4-1 to TRBJ2-5; D unclear. V dropped 0 bases and J dropped 4 bases, with 6 bases sitting between them. CDR3 size: 13 residues. Germline loops: CDR1 MGHRA, CDR2 YSYEKL. The CDR3 DNA reads TGCGCCAGCAGCCAAGAGGTTTCAGAGACCCAGTACTTC. Protein sequence: CASSQEVSETQYF.

The chain recombines TRBV4-1 with TRBJ2-7; possible D gene TRBD2, 6 bases. The CDR3 contains 17 residues. The ends were cut back, 0 bases at V and 7 bases at J, with 22 bases in the middle. Germline CDR1 is MGHRA and CDR2 is YSYEKL. CDR3: CASSQDEGTQILREQYF. The CDR3 DNA reads TGCGCCAGCAGCCAAGATGAGGGGACTCAGATTCTACGGGAGCAGTACTTC.

This chain joins TRBV20-1 and TRBJ1-1; D ambiguous. The germline gives CDR1 DFQATT, CDR2 SNEGSKA (reference sequence). The V gene lost 2 bases and the J gene lost 8 bases, with 6 bases spanning the gap. The CDR3 spans 10 residues. CDR3 amino acids: CSARRREAFF. The CDR3, as DNA: TGCAGTGCTAGACGGCGAGAAGCTTTCTTT.

The chain is built from TRBV5-1 and TRBJ2-1, with D tentatively TRBD2 (5 bases). The CDR3 covers 15 residues. Germline V gene lookup returns CDR1 SGHRS and CDR2 YFSETQ. With 4 bases removed from V and 0 bases from J, the gap between germline ends came to 11 bases. The DNA for the CDR3 is TGCGCCAGCAGCGCGGACTCTCTCTCCTACAATGAGCAGTTCTTC. Translating gives CASSADSLSYNEQFF.

The gene calls are TRBV7-2 and TRBJ2-5; perhaps TRBD1 as D (5 bases). CDR1 is SGHTA, CDR2 FQGNSA, per germline. This CDR3 is 16 amino acids long. Trimming stripped 2 bases from V and 4 bases from J, with 17 bases between. CDR3 in DNA: TGTGCCAGCAGCTTAATACCCAGGGTATCCGGAGAGACCCAGTACTTC. Residues: CASSLIPRVSGETQYF.

This clone was counted a few times. V gene TRBV14 combines with J gene TRBJ1-1, with 9 bases that match TRBD1. V was clipped by 5 bases and J by 4 bases; unmatched bases: 11. The CDR3 covers 16 residues. From germline, CDR1 is SGHDN and CDR2 FVKESK. The CDR3 bases are TGTGCCAGCAGCACCTTCACAGGGGGCAGGATCACTGAAGCTTTCTTT. Encoded protein: CASSTFTGGRITEAFF.

The chain links TRBV5-1 to TRBJ2-1; 7 nucleotides match TRBD2. Germline values: CDR1 SGHRS, CDR2 YFSETQ. The CDR3 extends over 16 amino acids. V lost 0 bases, J lost 12 bases, and 15 bases stayed unmatched. CDR3 amino acids: CASSLDTIGGISGQFF. The CDR3 region has the DNA TGCGCCAGCAGCTTGGATACAATCGGGGGGATTAGCGGGCAGTTCTTC.

In DNA, the CDR3 is TGTGCCAGCAGCGCTAGCGGGAGTCCCTACAATGAGCAGTTCTTC. It translates to CASSASGSPYNEQFF. V is TRBV7-3 and J is TRBJ2-1; 10 nucleotides align to TRBD2. Germline lookup yields CDR1 SGHTA and CDR2 FQGTGA. With 5 bases clipped from V and 2 bases from J, the junction kept 3 bases outside the gene matches. The CDR3 has 15 residues.

The chain joins TRBV5-1 to TRBJ2-1; D perhaps matches TRBD1 (8 bases). The CDR3 runs to 15 residues. Trimming removed 0 bases at V and 5 bases at J, with 12 bases between. In germline, CDR1 is SGHRS, CDR2 YFSETQ. CDR3 sequence: CASSLVTGGDNEQFF. CDR3 DNA sequence: TGCGCCAGCAGCTTGGTAACAGGGGGGGACAATGAGCAGTTCTTC.

The chain couples TRBV5-1 to TRBJ2-2, with D hard to call. Trimming shortened V by 0 bases and J by 2 bases, and 8 bases separated the two germline ends. The CDR3 extends over 15 amino acids. Germline CDR1 is SGHRS and CDR2 is YFSETQ. The CDR3 protein is CASSLAAANTGELFF. The CDR3 nucleotides read TGCGCCAGCAGCTTGGCAGCAGCAAACACCGGGGAGCTGTTTTTT.

This clone was picked up one time. This chain uses TRBV20-1 with TRBJ2-3, with D hard to call. Per germline, CDR1 DFQATT and CDR2 SNEGSKA (reference sequence). The CDR3 sequence is 11 residues long. V was shortened by 4 bases and J by 3 bases, with 5 bases between the two germline ends. The CDR3 DNA reads TGCAGTGCTATCCTTACAGATACGCAGTATTTT. This sequence encodes CSAILTDTQYF.

The V gene is TRBV6-5, the J gene TRBJ1-1; D not resolved. The CDR3 consists of 14 residues. Germline V gene lookup returns CDR1 MNHEY and CDR2 SVGAGI. V lost 2 bases and J lost 2, with 9 bases in between. CDR3 sequence reads: CASSYDRANTEAFF. The CDR3 DNA sequence: TGTGCCAGCAGTTACGATAGGGCCAACACTGAAGCTTTCTTT.

The rearrangement uses TRBV11-2 and TRBJ2-1, with 8 bases matching TRBD2. The CDR3 length is 16 residues. Germline CDR1 and CDR2: SGHAT and FQNNGV. Trimming took 4 bases from V and 3 from J; bases not matched to a gene: 8. For the CDR3, the DNA is TGTGCCAGCAGCTCACGCCCGCTAGCGGGCTACAATGAGCAGTTCTTC. Protein: CASSSRPLAGYNEQFF.

The chain uses TRBV6-1 and TRBJ1-4, with D unclear. Germline V CDR1 and CDR2: MNHNS, SASEGT. There are 16 residues in the CDR3. Between the trimmed V and J ends, which lost 1 base and 3 bases, there was a span of 12 bases. The CDR3 region has the DNA TGTGCCAGCAGTGAAGGAGGGTGGAGAGCTAATGAAAAACTGTTTTTT. The encoded protein is CASSEGGWRANEKLFF.

A few counts support this clone. V and J are TRBV19 and TRBJ2-7; the match to TRBD2 covers 13 bases. The CDR3 covers 18 residues. Losses at the gene ends were 6 bases for V and 1 base for J; bases not matched to a gene: 12. From germline, CDR1 is LNHDA and CDR2 SQIVND (reference sequence). CDR3 nucleotides: TGTGCCAGTAGCAGAGGACCGGGACTAGCGGGGTTTTCCTACGAGCAGTACTTC. Protein product: CASSRGPGLAGFSYEQYF.